This note documents a single T cell receptor beta chain sequence. This entry comes from a study of blood T cell repertoires in COVID-19. As for the study in general: There were acute and convalescent COVID-19 samples, and they came from the United States, Italy and Spain. Sources were T cells, B-cell-depleted T cells, or PBMCs; the material itself was cDNA or gDNA.

In the original analysis: Estimation of nucleated cell counts relied on the amplification of reference gene primers. TCRdb's copy holds only in-frame clones and misses some; the assay was immunoSEQ multiplex PCR. The D gene and trimming were derived from the DNA, and the V and J assignments and clone size from that table. The sample includes over 250,000 clones, 70% to 90% of them seen just once. Sequenced: peripheral blood. This TCR was sampled from a woman in her 70s with acute or convalescent COVID-19.

CDR3 residues: CASSPGWAINYGYTF. CDR3 DNA sequence: TGCGCCAGCAGTCCGGGATGGGCCATTAACTATGGCTACACCTTC. The chain uses TRBV5-1 and TRBJ1-2, with D uncertain. The length of the CDR3 is 15 residues. With 5 bases removed from V and 1 base from J, the gap between germline ends came to 15 bases. From germline, CDR1 is SGHRS and CDR2 YFSETQ.